The next 22 T cell receptor beta chains were all read from a single sample in a study of CD8+CD57+ T cells in acquired aplastic anemia. Researchers used genomic DNA as the template to profile TCR beta VDJ and CDR3. From the reads, TCRdb called clonotypes with MiXCR, one entry per CDR3 protein. The sample shows some 92,000 distinct CDR3 sequences, around two thirds of them seen only once. The authors sequenced patients whose flow cytometry had shown CD8+CD57+ cell expansion. The sequenced sample was sorted CD4+, CD8+, or CD8+CD57+ T cells (not recorded which) from PBMCs. The source is a human donor with aplastic anemia.

The chain couples TRBV20-1 to TRBJ1-6; D gene unclear. The CDR3 runs to 13 residues. V lost 3 bases and J lost 9, with 12 bases in between. In germline, CDR1 is DFQATT, CDR2 SNEGSKA (reference sequence). CDR3 residues: CSARDSASSPLHF. CDR3 nucleotides: TGCAGTGCTAGGGACTCAGCTAGTTCACCCCTCCACTTT.

The gene calls are TRBV2 and TRBJ1-1; D is unclear. The V end was cut by 5 bases, the J end by 1 base, with 11 bases between. The germline gives CDR1 SNHLY, CDR2 FYNNEI. The CDR3 has 14 amino acids. The chain's CDR3 is CASSPVPGNTEAFF. The DNA of the CDR3 is TGTGCCAGCAGTCCCGTGCCAGGGAACACTGAAGCTTTCTTT.

The V gene is TRBV2, the J gene TRBJ1-2, with D unclear. Trimming cost V 2 bases and J 2 bases, with 9 bases left between them. From germline, CDR1 is SNHLY and CDR2 FYNNEI. This CDR3 has 14 amino acids. The CDR3 DNA follows: TGTGCCAGCAGTGAACCGGGGATAAACTATGGCTACACCTTC. Amino acid sequence: CASSEPGINYGYTF.

This chain joins TRBV7-8 and TRBJ2-1; the D is unclear. Germline loops: CDR1 SGHVS, CDR2 FQNEAQ. CDR3 length: 11 amino acids. Trimming took 7 bases from V and 8 from J, leaving 9 bases between them. The CDR3 spells CASTKRDEQFF. The CDR3, as DNA: TGTGCCAGCACAAAAAGGGATGAGCAGTTCTTC. Supplemented by reference TRBV7-8 and TRBJ2-1, the full variable domain reads GAGVSQSPRYKVAKRGQDVALRCDPISGHVSLFWYQQALGQGPEFLTYFQNEAQLDKSGLPSDRFFAERPEGSVSTLKIQRTQQEDSAVYLCASTKRDEQFFGPGTRLTVL.

This clonotype was seen just once. Because the CDR3's place on the DNA is in doubt, the DNA is left out and the CDR3 is given as listed by TCRdb. The J gene is TRBJ2-1, the V gene TRBV7-2. The CDR3 extends over 13 residues, inclusive of both ends. The germline CDR1 and CDR2 sequences are SGHTA and FQGNSA. CDR3 sequence reads: CASSSHFGNEQFF.

V gene TRBV15 combines with J gene TRBJ2-6; a possible D gene is TRBD1 (5 bases). Germline V gene data show CDR1 as LNHNV and CDR2 as YYDKDF (reference sequence). The germline V and J ends were trimmed by 3 bases and 4 bases, with 13 bases remaining between them. This CDR3 has 16 amino acids. CDR3 sequence: CATSRDFRTGANVLTF. CDR3 DNA sequence: TGTGCCACCAGCAGGGATTTTCGGACAGGGGCCAACGTCCTGACTTTC. The variable domain in full, completed from reference TRBV15 and TRBJ2-6, reads DAMVIQNPRYQVTQFGKPVTLSCSQTLNHNVMYWYQQKSSQAPKLLFHYYDKDFNNEADTPDNFQSRRPNTSFCFLDIRSPGLGDTAMYLCATSRDFRTGANVLTFGAGSRLTVL.

The chain employs TRBV7-8 and TRBJ2-1; TRBD2 matches at 12 bases. Trimming took 5 bases from V and 6 from J; bases not matched to a gene: 5. From germline, CDR1 is SGHVS and CDR2 FQNEAQ. The CDR3 length is 15 residues. As DNA, the CDR3 is TGTGCCAGCAGCACGACTAGCGGGAGCGGCAATGAGCAGTTCTTC. It codes for CASSTTSGSGNEQFF.

This clonotype occurred many times. CDR3 sequence: CASSIATGANYEQYF. Here the CDR3 DNA reads TGTGCCAGTAGTATAGCGACAGGGGCCAACTACGAGCAGTACTTC. The V gene is TRBV19, the J gene TRBJ2-7; 8 nucleotides match TRBD1. The junction had 5 bases not matched to a gene; V was cut back by 1 base and J by 3 bases. The CDR3 covers 15 residues. Germline V gene lookup returns CDR1 LNHDA and CDR2 SQIVND (reference sequence).

The table lists this clonotype with many counts. The V and J genes are TRBV5-1 and TRBJ2-2, with D possibly matching TRBD1 (6 bases). The germline V gene encodes CDR1 SGHRS and CDR2 YFSETQ. V was shortened by 4 bases and J by 3 bases, with 16 bases between the two germline ends. This CDR3 is 16 amino acids long. CDR3 region: CASSQEPTGYTGELFF. The CDR3 coding sequence is TGCGCCAGCAGCCAAGAACCTACAGGGTACACCGGGGAGCTGTTTTTT.

This chain links TRBV20-1 with TRBJ1-1; the D gene is possibly TRBD1 (6 bases). CDR1 is DFQATT, CDR2 SNEGSKA, per germline (reference sequence). V was clipped by 1 base and J by 3 bases, with 15 bases between them. The length of the CDR3 is 15 residues. For the CDR3, the DNA is TGCAGTGCTAGAGTTAGGGTAGGGGGGGACACTGAAGCTTTCTTT. This gives the protein CSARVRVGGDTEAFF.

The table lists this clonotype with a few counts. The V call is TRBV7-2, the J call TRBJ2-7; 7 bases map to TRBD1. Germline V CDR1 and CDR2: SGHTA, FQGNSA. J gave up 5 bases and V 5 bases, and 6 bases lay outside the gene matches. The CDR3 loop spans 13 amino acids. CDR3 in DNA: TGTGCCAGCAGCACCGGGACAGTCAACGAGCAGTACTTC. Translating gives CASSTGTVNEQYF.

CDR3 sequence reads: CASSAKGGYGYTF. In DNA form, the CDR3 reads TGTGCCAGCAGCGCAAAGGGGGGTTATGGCTACACCTTC. The rearrangement joins TRBV7-2 to TRBJ1-2; D is possibly TRBD1 (6 bases). The V gene's germline CDR1 is SGHTA and CDR2 FQGNSA. V was trimmed by 5 bases and J by 5 bases, leaving 12 bases between them. The CDR3 is 13 residues long.

The gene calls are TRBV2 and TRBJ1-4; D gene ambiguous. From germline, CDR1 is SNHLY and CDR2 FYNNEI. The CDR3 is 15 residues long. V gave up 11 bases and J gave up 0 bases, with 16 bases separating them. In DNA, the CDR3 is TGTGCCTCCTTAAGGACGGACGCAACTAATGAAAAACTGTTTTTT. It codes for CASLRTDATNEKLFF.

The count of this clonotype is one. The CDR3 nucleotides are TGTGCCAGCAGCGTGGGCCCGGGCAAGCCCCAGCATTTT. Protein sequence: CASSVGPGKPQHF. This chain uses TRBV9 with TRBJ1-5; no firm D call. This CDR3 is 13 amino acids long. In germline, CDR1 is SGDLS, CDR2 YYNGEE. V was trimmed by 2 bases and J by 8 bases, leaving 11 bases between them.

This clonotype was seen more than once but under ten times. The chain couples TRBV20-1 to TRBJ1-6, with D possibly being TRBD1 (5 bases). Germline CDR1 DFQATT, CDR2 SNEGSKA (reference sequence). V shed 7 bases and J shed 8 bases, with 15 bases lying between them. This CDR3 region has 13 residues. The CDR3 protein is CSVGRDDYSPLHF. Written as DNA, the CDR3 is TGCAGTGTAGGCCGGGACGATTATTCACCCCTCCACTTT.

The chain combines TRBV19 with TRBJ1-2; no firm D call. The V end was cut by 3 bases, the J end by 2 bases, with 7 bases between. The CDR3 sequence is 13 residues long. From germline, CDR1 is LNHDA and CDR2 SQIVND (reference sequence). The CDR3: CASSIDGNYGYTF. Here the CDR3 DNA reads TGTGCCAGTAGTATCGACGGAAACTATGGCTACACCTTC.

V usage is TRBV24-1 and J usage is TRBJ1-5; no clear D gene. The CDR3 is 13 amino acids. CDR1 KGHDR and CDR2 SFDVKD come from the germline V gene. Trimming shortened V by 6 bases and J by 0 bases, and 5 bases separated the two germline ends. The CDR3 spells CATSTDSNQPQHF. The DNA of the CDR3 is TGTGCCACCAGTACGGATAGCAATCAGCCCCAGCATTTT.

The V call is TRBV15, the J call TRBJ1-1; D uncertain. Per the germline V gene, CDR1 is LNHNV and CDR2 is YYDKDF (reference sequence). The CDR3 has 14 residues. The V end was cut by 1 base, the J end by 2 bases, with 8 bases between. The CDR3 nucleotides read TGTGCCACCAGCAGAGGTGATTTCAACACTGAAGCTTTCTTT. It codes for CATSRGDFNTEAFF.

This clonotype was detected ten times or more. The CDR3, as DNA: TGTGCCAGCAGCTGGGCATTACAGGGGCGCACCCCGATTAACTATGGCTACACCTTC. Translation gives CASSWALQGRTPINYGYTF. The chain joins TRBV5-4 to TRBJ1-2; the match to TRBD1 covers 7 bases. Germline loops: CDR1 SGHNT, CDR2 YYREEE (reference sequence). The CDR3 has 19 amino acids. The trim removed 3 bases at V and 1 base at J, leaving 18 bases unmatched. Variable domain in full (rest from reference TRBV5-4 and TRBJ1-2): ETGVTQSPTHLIKTRGQQVTLRCSSQSGHNTVSWYQQALGQGPQFIFQYYREEENGRGNFPPRFSGLQFPNYSSELNVNALELDDSALYLCASSWALQGRTPINYGYTFGSGTRLTVV.

As regards this clonotype: No conserved phenylalanine or tryptophan is present at the end of the CDR3, so a read error is the likely explanation. The chain carries TRBV7-6 and TRBJ2-7, with 7 bases lining up with TRBD1. Germline assignment: CDR1 SGHVS and CDR2 FNYEAQ. The CDR3 contains 14 residues. The V gene end was trimmed by 2 bases and the J gene end by 3 bases; junction bases not matched to a gene: 4. The CDR3 here is CASSLIGGGYEQYL. The CDR3 region has the DNA TGTGCCAGCAGCTTAATAGGGGGCGGCTACGAGCAGTACCTC.

The V call is TRBV19, the J call TRBJ2-3; 10 bases agree with TRBD2. CDR3 length: 17 residues. J lost 6 bases, V lost 5 bases, and 14 bases had no gene match. The germline CDR1 and CDR2 sequences are LNHDA and SQIVND (reference sequence). The CDR3 reads CASSPESGRAGRDTQYF. CDR3 bases: TGTGCCAGTAGTCCCGAAAGCGGGAGGGCCGGACGGGATACGCAGTATTTT.

Only one count was recorded for this clonotype. The chain uses TRBV20-1 and TRBJ1-3; D is unclear. Germline V gene sequence: CDR1 DFQATT, CDR2 SNEGSKA (reference sequence). This CDR3 is built from 13 residues. V lost 2 bases and J 1 base, leaving 6 bases between the germline ends. CDR3 in amino acids: CSARQPSGNTIYF. The DNA of the CDR3 is TGCAGTGCTAGACAGCCTTCTGGAAACACCATATATTTT.